Listed below are T cell receptor beta chains from one sample, sequenced in a study of T cell responses to AZD1222 COVID-19 vaccine. TCRdb's copy holds only in-frame clones and misses some; the assay was immunoSEQ multiplex PCR. The sample gives 94,000 or so clones, roughly 90% of which show up once; about 25% is in the top ten. The source was peripheral blood, collected on day 0 of AZD1222 vaccination. These TCRs come from an adult in good health. Both conserved end residues are part of each CDR3. Fields, in order: CDR3 DNA, CDR3 protein, J gene, D gene, clone size, V gene. The D gene is left open where the match is weak. Some rows have no size entry. The others give once, few or many, or a class for an expanded clone.

TGCGCCAGCAGCTTGGGAGGGGGAGACTATAGCAATCAGCCCCAGCATTTT,CASSLGGGDYSNQPQHF,TRBJ1-5,.,once,TRBV5-1
TGTGCCAGCAGTGAATCAGGGGGGGACTCTGGGGCCAACGTCCTGACTTTC,CASSESGGDSGANVLTF,TRBJ2-6,.,.,TRBV6-4
TGTGCCAGCAGCCGGGAAAACTATGGCTACACCTTC,CASSRENYGYTF,TRBJ1-2,.,.,TRBV14
TGTGCCACCAGCAGAGGGGCGGGGGACTCCACCGGGGAGCTGTTTTTT,CATSRGAGDSTGELFF,TRBJ2-2,TRBD2,once,TRBV15
TGTGCCGCCCGGGGAGACAGGGGAGGAGAAGAGACCCAGTACTTC,CAARGDRGGEETQYF,TRBJ2-5,TRBD1,.,TRBV10-3
TGTGCCAGCAGTTATATGATCCTGGGGACTGAAGCTTTCTTT,CASSYMILGTEAFF,TRBJ1-1,.,.,TRBV6-2/TRBV6-3
TGCAGCGTTGAAGGCCCCGGCAGGGTGGAGGAGACCCAGTACTTC,CSVEGPGRVEETQYF,TRBJ2-5,.,.,TRBV29-1
TGTGCCAGTAGTCCCGAGGGGGTTTCTGGAAAACTGTTTTTT,CASSPEGVSGKLFF,TRBJ1-4,.,once,TRBV19
TGTGCCAGCAGACCCACGGGGGTGAGCGAGCAGTACTTC,CASRPTGVSEQYF,TRBJ2-7,.,.,TRBV12-3/TRBV12-4
TGTGCCAGCAGTTTCGACAGGGCGGAGACCCAGTACTTC,CASSFDRAETQYF,TRBJ2-5,TRBD1,.,TRBV27
TGTGCCTGGAGTGTAGGGGTGTTGGAGACCCAGTACTTC,CAWSVGVLETQYF,TRBJ2-5,.,.,TRBV30
TGTGCCAGCAGCTTGCCGGGGGCGCGCCACGAGCAGTACTTC,CASSLPGARHEQYF,TRBJ2-7,.,.,TRBV5-4
TGTGCCAGCAGTTTGGGACGGGCCTACGAGCAGTACTTC,CASSLGRAYEQYF,TRBJ2-7,.,.,TRBV12-3/TRBV12-4
TGTGCCAGCAGTCAGGGGTTCGCGAACACCGGGGAGCTGTTTTTT,CASSQGFANTGELFF,TRBJ2-2,.,once,TRBV6-5
TGTGCCAGCAGCCCCTGGACAGGGAGCGGCTCTGGAAACACCATATATTTT,CASSPWTGSGSGNTIYF,TRBJ1-3,TRBD1,.,TRBV11-2
TGTGCCAGCAGCTTACAGGGACCCCCTTACAATGAGCAGTTCTTC,CASSLQGPPYNEQFF,TRBJ2-1,.,.,TRBV7-8
TGTGCCAGCAGCTTAGACCGGGCACCCCTCCACTTT,CASSLDRAPLHF,TRBJ1-6,.,once,TRBV7-9
TGTGCCAGCAGTCGCAGGGATGGCTACACCTTC,CASSRRDGYTF,TRBJ1-2,.,.,TRBV2
TGTGCCAGCAGCGCCCGGACGGTCTACGAGCAGTACTTC,CASSARTVYEQYF,TRBJ2-7,.,.,TRBV5-8
TGTGCCACCAGCAGAGATGGTGACAGGGTTACCTTT,CATSRDGDRVTF,TRBJ1-3,TRBD1,.,TRBV15
TGTGCCAGCAGCCCGGACGGCGTACAGCCCCAGCATTTT,CASSPDGVQPQHF,TRBJ1-5,.,once,TRBV7-8
TGTGCCAGCTCACCACCCGGGAGGGGTTCGGGCGAGCAGTACTTC,CASSPPGRGSGEQYF,TRBJ2-7,TRBD2,.,TRBV18
TGTGCCAGCAGCTTACAGGGGGGTTACTACGAGCAGTACTTC,CASSLQGGYYEQYF,TRBJ2-7,.,.,TRBV7-2
TGTGCCAGCAGCCGACTAGCGGGAGGCGACGAGCAGTACTTC,CASSRLAGGDEQYF,TRBJ2-7,TRBD2,.,TRBV3-1/TRBV3-2
TGTGCCAGCAGCTTAGTCGGAGGGAGGGGGGATGAGCAGTTCTTC,CASSLVGGRGDEQFF,TRBJ2-1,.,.,TRBV7-6
TGTGCCAGTAGTATGGCAGAACGACAGACCCAGTACTTC,CASSMAERQTQYF,TRBJ2-5,.,.,TRBV19
TGTGCTAGCAGCTTTAGTGGTATGGAGACCCAGTACTTC,CASSFSGMETQYF,TRBJ2-5,.,.,TRBV7-7
TGTGCCACCCTACCCGGACATGGCGCCGGGGAGCTGTTTTTT,CATLPGHGAGELFF,TRBJ2-2,.,.,TRBV24-1
TGTGCCAGCAGCCAAGCACGGACAGGGGCCGCCTTGAGGACTGAAGCTTTCTTT,CASSQARTGAALRTEAFF,TRBJ1-1,TRBD1,.,TRBV3-1/TRBV3-2
TGCGCCAGCAGCTTGGGTAGTAAACCCTCTGGAAACACCATATATTTT,CASSLGSKPSGNTIYF,TRBJ1-3,.,.,TRBV5-1
TGTGCCAGTAGGACAGGGGAGGTAGCCGCTCGGACCGGGGAGCTGTTTTTT,CASRTGEVAARTGELFF,TRBJ2-2,TRBD1,.,TRBV19
TGTGCCAGCAGCCAGGGGACAGGGCCTCAGCCCCAGCATTTT,CASSQGTGPQPQHF,TRBJ1-5,TRBD1,.,TRBV4-2
TGTGCCAGCAGTGAGCGCGGATTTGGGTACATTCAGTACTTC,CASSERGFGYIQYF,TRBJ2-4,.,.,TRBV6-4
TGCGCCAGCAGGCCCCGGACGGACAATTCACCCCTCCACTTT,CASRPRTDNSPLHF,TRBJ1-6,.,.,TRBV4-1
TGCAGTGCTAGGGGTGTCGGCGAGCAGTACTTC,CSARGVGEQYF,TRBJ2-7,.,.,TRBV20-1
TGTGCCAAAACAGGGGGGCAGGATCAGCCCCAGCATTTT,CAKTGGQDQPQHF,TRBJ1-5,TRBD1,.,TRBV28
TGCAGCGCCAGGGACAGTGACCCTAATCAGCCCCAGCATTTT,CSARDSDPNQPQHF,TRBJ1-5,TRBD1,.,TRBV29-1
TGTGCCAGCAGCTTGGGGGGGTACGAGCAGTACTTC,CASSLGGYEQYF,TRBJ2-7,.,.,TRBV5-8
TGTGCCAGCAGTCCAGACGACAGGGCCGGTTCACCCCTCCACTTT,CASSPDDRAGSPLHF,TRBJ1-6,TRBD1,.,TRBV27
TGTGCCAGCAGCTTGTTGGGGAACTCCTACAATGAGCAGTTCTTC,CASSLLGNSYNEQFF,TRBJ2-1,.,.,TRBV5-5
TGCGCCAGCAGCCAAGCTACCGGGGAGCTGTTTTTT,CASSQATGELFF,TRBJ2-2,.,.,TRBV4-3
TGTGCCAGCAGCCCAGACCGGGACTCCTACAATGAGCAGTTCTTC,CASSPDRDSYNEQFF,TRBJ2-1,.,.,TRBV7-3
TGTGCCAGCAGTTCCCCGGGTATGGGGAGCGGTACAGATACGCAGTATTTT,CASSSPGMGSGTDTQYF,TRBJ2-3,.,.,TRBV28
TGTGCCAGCAGCGTCCGCGTTCAGGACGAGCAGTACTTC,CASSVRVQDEQYF,TRBJ2-7,.,.,TRBV9
TGTGCCAGCAGCTTAGCCCCCGGTCCTAATGAAAAACTGTTTTTT,CASSLAPGPNEKLFF,TRBJ1-4,.,.,TRBV7-3